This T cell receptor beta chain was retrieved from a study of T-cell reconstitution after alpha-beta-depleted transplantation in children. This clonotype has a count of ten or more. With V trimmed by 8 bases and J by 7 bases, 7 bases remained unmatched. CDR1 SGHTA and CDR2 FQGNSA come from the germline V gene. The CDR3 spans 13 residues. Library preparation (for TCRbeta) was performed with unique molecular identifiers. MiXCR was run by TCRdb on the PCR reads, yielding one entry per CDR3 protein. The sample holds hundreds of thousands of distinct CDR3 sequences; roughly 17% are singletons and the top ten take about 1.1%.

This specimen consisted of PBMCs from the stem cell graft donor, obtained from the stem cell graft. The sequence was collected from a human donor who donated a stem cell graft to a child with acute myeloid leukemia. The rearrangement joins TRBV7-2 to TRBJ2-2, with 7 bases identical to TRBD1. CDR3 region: CASPGTAVGELFF. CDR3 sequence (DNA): TGTGCCAGCCCCGGGACAGCTGTCGGGGAGCTGTTTTTT.